One and the same sample provided the 31 T cell receptor beta chains below, sequenced in a study of PD-L1 blockade in urothelial cancer. Time point given: pretreatment peripheral blood. The assay was immunoSEQ multiplex PCR, and TCRdb's table has in-frame clones only and misses some. The sample comprises over 65,000 clones, 90% of which are singletons, and 4.5% to 5% rests with the top ten. Sample: PBMCs, taken around atezolizumab (anti-PD-L1) treatment. Receptors originate from a man between 70 and 80 years old with urothelial cancer.

This clone was recorded once. This chain uses TRBV6-6 with TRBJ1-1, with D perhaps TRBD1 (5 bases). The CDR3 consists of 13 residues. V was pared by 5 bases and J by 0 bases, with 7 bases between. Germline V lookup: CDR1 MNHNY, CDR2 SVGAGI (reference sequence). The CDR3 here is CASSGTVNTEAFF. CDR3 sequence (DNA): TGTGCCAGCAGTGGGACTGTGAACACTGAAGCTTTCTTT.

This clone was counted once. The V call is TRBV29-1, the J call TRBJ2-6; D gene ambiguous. There are 12 residues in the CDR3. V was trimmed by 7 bases and J by 0 bases, leaving 4 bases between them. The germline CDR1 and CDR2 sequences are SQVTM and ANQGSEA. For the CDR3, the DNA is TGCAGCGCCAGCTCTGGGGCCAACGTCCTGACTTTC. It specifies CSASSGANVLTF.

This clone was counted a single time. V gene TRBV6-1 combines with J gene TRBJ1-5; the D is unclear. The germline CDR1 and CDR2 sequences are MNHNS and SASEGT. V was trimmed by 2 bases and J by 2 bases, leaving 13 bases between them. The CDR3 loop spans 16 amino acids. The CDR3 region has the DNA TGTGCCAGCAGTGAACTGAGGTTTTTCGGCAATCAGCCCCAGCATTTT. Amino acids: CASSELRFFGNQPQHF.

The V and J genes are TRBV27 and TRBJ1-1; 7 bases fit TRBD1. This CDR3 region has 16 residues. Germline assignment: CDR1 MNHEY and CDR2 SMNVEV (reference sequence). The junction had 13 bases not matched to a gene; V was cut back by 5 bases and J by 4 bases. The CDR3 region is CASSPIPRRQGTEAFF. The CDR3 DNA reads TGTGCCAGCAGTCCTATACCCAGAAGACAGGGCACTGAAGCTTTCTTT.

Details on this clone: A junction end diverges from the germline sequence, so it may reflect a read error. CDR3: CASSENRKPQHF. In DNA form, the CDR3 reads TGTGCCAGCAGTGAGAACAGGAAGCCTCAGCATTTT. The chain uses TRBV6-1 and TRBJ1-5; tentatively, D is TRBD1 (5 bases). CDR1 MNHNS and CDR2 SASEGT come from the germline V gene. The CDR3 loop spans 12 amino acids.

V is TRBV5-1 and J is TRBJ2-3, with D tentatively TRBD2 (6 bases). Germline V CDR1 and CDR2: SGHRS, YFSETQ. The CDR3 has 15 amino acids. Deletions cut 3 bases from V and 2 bases from J, with 13 bases between. The CDR3 here is CASSSPGLNTDTQYF. The CDR3 region has the DNA TGCGCCAGCAGCTCCCCGGGACTCAACACAGATACGCAGTATTTT.

This sequence joins TRBV5-5 and TRBJ2-5; TRBD1 matches at 8 bases. Germline values: CDR1 SGHKS, CDR2 YYEKEE (reference sequence). The length of the CDR3 is 14 residues. V gave up 2 bases and J gave up 5 bases; unmatched junction bases: 5. CDR3 DNA sequence: TGTGCCAGCAGCTTCCAGGGGGCGGGGGAGACCCAGTACTTC. Translating gives CASSFQGAGETQYF. Combining the CDR3 with reference TRBV5-5 and TRBJ2-5 gives the whole variable domain DAGVTQSPTHLIKTRGQQVTLRCSPISGHKSVSWYQQVLGQGPQFIFQYYEKEERGRGNFPDRFSARQFPNYSSELNVNALLLGDSALYLCASSFQGAGETQYFGPGTRLLVL.

This clone was picked up a small number of times. The J gene is TRBJ2-3, the V gene TRBV27; D is unclear. The CDR3 consists of 18 residues. Germline V gives CDR1 MNHEY, CDR2 SMNVEV (reference sequence). The germline V and J ends were trimmed by 7 bases and 0 bases, with 23 bases remaining between them. CDR3 region: CASIPQKKTLLSTDTQYF. DNA for the CDR3: TGTGCCAGCATCCCCCAAAAAAAGACTTTACTTAGCACAGATACGCAGTATTTT.

This rearrangement joins TRBV6-4 to TRBJ2-7, with 9 bases fitting TRBD1. The CDR3 runs to 13 residues. The V segment lost 6 bases and the J segment 6 bases; nucleotides outside the gene matches: 6. The germline V gene has CDR1 MRHNA and CDR2 SNTAGT. CDR3 sequence reads: CASSLGQGGEQYF. DNA for the CDR3: TGTGCCAGCAGCCTGGGACAGGGAGGCGAGCAGTACTTC.

The gene calls are TRBV28 and TRBJ2-7; the match to TRBD2 covers 8 bases. After removal of 4 bases from V and 6 bases from J, the junction contained 2 bases not matched to a gene. Germline V gives CDR1 MDHEN, CDR2 SYDVKM. The CDR3 totals 12 residues. CDR3 sequence: CASSSTSVEQYF. The CDR3 nucleotides read TGTGCCAGCAGTTCGACTAGCGTCGAGCAGTACTTC. The whole variable domain, filled in from reference TRBV28 and TRBJ2-7, reads DVKVTQSSRYLVKRTGEKVFLECVQDMDHENMFWYRQDPGLGLRLIYFSYDVKMKEKGDIPEGYSVSREKKERFSLILESASTNQTSMYLCASSSTSVEQYFGPGTRLTVT.

V and J are TRBV5-6 and TRBJ2-5; D is possibly TRBD1 (6 bases). V was trimmed by 1 base and J by 4 bases, leaving 11 bases between them. This CDR3 comprises 14 residues. CDR1 SGHDT and CDR2 YYEEEE come from the germline V gene. The CDR3 DNA is TGTGCCAGCAGCTTGCAGGGGTATGGAGAGACCCAGTACTTC. As protein: CASSLQGYGETQYF.

The CDR3 here is CASTLAGEADTQYF. The CDR3 coding sequence is TGTGCCAGCACCTTAGCGGGAGAGGCAGATACGCAGTATTTT. The rearrangement links TRBV28 to TRBJ2-3; 9 nucleotides align to TRBD2. The CDR3 totals 14 residues. The germline V gene has CDR1 MDHEN and CDR2 SYDVKM. Unmatched junction bases numbered 6, after V lost 7 bases and J lost 4 bases. Filled out from reference TRBV28 and TRBJ2-3, the complete variable domain reads DVKVTQSSRYLVKRTGEKVFLECVQDMDHENMFWYRQDPGLGLRLIYFSYDVKMKEKGDIPEGYSVSREKKERFSLILESASTNQTSMYLCASTLAGEADTQYFGPGTRLTVL.

The J gene is TRBJ2-1, the V gene TRBV2, with TRBD2 identical over 9 bases. CDR1 and CDR2 from the germline V gene are SNHLY and FYNNEI. CDR3 size: 13 residues. V shed 6 bases and J 7 bases; nucleotides not matched to a gene: 4. Written as DNA, the CDR3 is TGTGCCAGCAGCCGACTAGCGGCAAATGAGCAGTTCTTC. Its translation is CASSRLAANEQFF.

The rearrangement joins TRBV6-1 to TRBJ2-1, with 7 bases aligning to TRBD2. CDR1 is MNHNS, CDR2 SASEGT, per germline. The CDR3 runs to 15 residues. Trimming cost V 8 bases and J 6 bases; bases outside gene matches: 13. CDR3 in amino acids: CASRLEAGVINEQFF. The CDR3 coding sequence is TGTGCCAGCCGCCTCGAGGCGGGAGTTATCAATGAGCAGTTCTTC.

The table lists this clone with a count of one. J is TRBJ1-5 and V is TRBV27, with no clear D. V was trimmed by 4 bases and J by 7 bases, leaving 14 bases between them. This CDR3 is built from 14 residues. Germline loops: CDR1 MNHEY, CDR2 SMNVEV (reference sequence). The CDR3 coding sequence is TGTGCCAGCAGTTACTCGGGGTTAGGACAGCCCCAGCATTTT. This gives the protein CASSYSGLGQPQHF.

The chain has TRBV7-9 and TRBJ2-1; the D gene is possibly TRBD1 (6 bases). The germline gives CDR1 SEHNR, CDR2 FQNEAQ (reference sequence). The V end lost 4 bases, the J end lost 0 bases, and 13 bases lay between the germline ends. This CDR3 comprises 16 residues. CDR3 region: CASSSGARGSYNEQFF. The CDR3, as DNA: TGTGCCAGCAGCTCAGGGGCGAGGGGCTCCTACAATGAGCAGTTCTTC.

This sequence joins TRBV9 and TRBJ2-7, with TRBD1 as a possible D gene (7 bases). Trimming shortened V by 0 bases and J by 7 bases, and 17 bases separated the two germline ends. The CDR3 covers 15 residues. Germline assignment: CDR1 SGDLS and CDR2 YYNGEE. The CDR3 spells CASSVGGAPGGEQYF. The DNA of the CDR3 is TGTGCCAGCAGCGTAGGGGGCGCACCAGGGGGGGAGCAGTACTTC.

The chain is built from TRBV30 and TRBJ1-4; D not certain. V gave up 0 bases and J gave up 6 bases, with 5 bases separating them. Germline assignment: CDR1 GTSNPN and CDR2 SVGIG (reference sequence). The CDR3 has 12 amino acids. The CDR3 region has the DNA TGTGCCTGGAGTGTAGCTCATGAAAAACTGTTTTTT. Its translation is CAWSVAHEKLFF.

This chain joins TRBV11-2 and TRBJ2-5, with D hard to call. With 5 bases removed from V and 9 bases from J, the gap between germline ends came to 13 bases. The CDR3 has 12 amino acids. Germline CDR1 SGHAT, CDR2 FQNNGV. The CDR3 reads CASSISSAAQYF. The DNA of the CDR3 is TGTGCCAGCAGCATATCCTCTGCGGCCCAGTACTTC.

The CDR3 is CASSGFRAEGQFF. The CDR3 bases are TGTGCCAGCAGTGGGTTTCGAGCGGAGGGGCAGTTCTTC. The chain recombines TRBV6-1 with TRBJ2-1, with D possibly TRBD2 on 6 matching bases. With 4 bases removed from V and 12 bases from J, the gap between germline ends came to 16 bases. The CDR3 covers 13 residues. Germline V gives CDR1 MNHNS, CDR2 SASEGT.

This clone was seen only once. The chain combines TRBV10-3 with TRBJ2-2, with a possible D match to TRBD2 (6 bases). CDR3 size: 14 residues. Per the germline V gene, CDR1 is ENHRY and CDR2 is SYGVKD. V was trimmed by 6 bases and J by 4 bases, leaving 12 bases between them. Written as DNA, the CDR3 is TGTGCCATCAGGGATACGGGGGTCACCGGGGAGCTGTTTTTT. Its translation: CAIRDTGVTGELFF.

The genes are TRBV7-8 and TRBJ2-4, with TRBD2 matching over 11 bases. CDR3 length: 14 amino acids. Germline CDR1 SGHVS, CDR2 FQNEAQ. The V gene end was trimmed by 2 bases and the J gene end by 11 bases; junction bases not matched to a gene: 5. The CDR3, as DNA: TGTGCCAGCAGCTTAACACGGACTAGCGGGTTTCAGTACTTC. Translated, it gives CASSLTRTSGFQYF. Full variable domain (missing parts from reference TRBV7-8 and TRBJ2-4): GAGVSQSPRYKVAKRGQDVALRCDPISGHVSLFWYQQALGQGPEFLTYFQNEAQLDKSGLPSDRFFAERPEGSVSTLKIQRTQQEDSAVYLCASSLTRTSGFQYFGAGTRLSVL.

This chain joins TRBV28 and TRBJ2-7; 8 bases match TRBD1. The CDR3 covers 14 residues. Per germline, CDR1 MDHEN and CDR2 SYDVKM. V dropped 5 bases and J dropped 3; count of bases not matched to a gene: 6. The CDR3 DNA follows: TGTGCCAGCAGTGGGACAGGTTCAATCTACGAGCAGTACTTC. Protein product: CASSGTGSIYEQYF. Full variable domain (remainder filled in from reference TRBV28 and TRBJ2-7): DVKVTQSSRYLVKRTGEKVFLECVQDMDHENMFWYRQDPGLGLRLIYFSYDVKMKEKGDIPEGYSVSREKKERFSLILESASTNQTSMYLCASSGTGSIYEQYFGPGTRLTVT.

The chain recombines TRBV15 with TRBJ2-7; TRBD2 aligns across 11 bases. J was trimmed by 3 bases and V by 0 bases; bases with no gene match: 7. Per germline, CDR1 LNHNV and CDR2 YYDKDF (reference sequence). CDR3 size: 17 residues. In DNA form, the CDR3 reads TGTGCCACCAGCAGAGAGGTAGCGGGAGGGAACAACTACGAGCAGTACTTC. It codes for CATSREVAGGNNYEQYF.

Remarks on this clone: Sequence at one end of the junction differs from germline and may be a read error. This chain joins TRBV29-1 and TRBJ2-1; D is undetermined. The germline V gene has CDR1 SQVTM and CDR2 ANQGSEA. CDR3 length equals 11 residues. The CDR3 DNA reads as TGCAGCGTTCCAAGCCTCGGAGCAGTAATCTTC. This translates into CSVPSLGAVIF.

The genes are TRBV5-6 and TRBJ2-7; D might be TRBD1 (6 bases). The CDR3 spans 14 residues. In germline, CDR1 is SGHDT, CDR2 YYEEEE. Trimming cost V 1 base and J 3 bases, with 11 bases left between them. The CDR3 here is CASSLIRGGYEQYF. In DNA, the CDR3 is TGTGCCAGCAGCTTGATTAGAGGGGGCTACGAGCAGTACTTC.

V usage is TRBV27 and J usage is TRBJ2-1; TRBD2 matches 13 bases. This CDR3 is built from 19 residues. Germline V gene lookup returns CDR1 MNHEY and CDR2 SMNVEV (reference sequence). With 5 bases clipped from V and 4 bases from J, the junction kept 14 bases outside the gene matches. The CDR3 bases are TGTGCCAGCAGTCCCCCTCGCCGGGGACTAGCGGGAAGATACAATGAGCAGTTCTTC. Amino acids: CASSPPRRGLAGRYNEQFF.

This chain uses TRBV5-4 with TRBJ2-5; weak D call: TRBD2 (6 bases). Per germline, CDR1 SGHNT and CDR2 YYREEE (reference sequence). Trimming left V 6 bases short and J 5 bases short, with 23 bases between. The CDR3 loop spans 16 amino acids. CDR3 sequence (DNA): TGTGCCAGCACCTCCGGAGGTAGCGGCATTTGGGAGACCCAGTACTTC. This gives the protein CASTSGGSGIWETQYF.

V gene TRBV5-4 combines with J gene TRBJ1-3; D not certain. The CDR3 length is 14 residues. CDR1 and CDR2 (germline): SGHNT, YYREEE (reference sequence). The V end lost 0 bases, the J end lost 0 bases, and 4 bases lay between the germline ends. The CDR3, as DNA: TGTGCCAGCAGCTTGGAGCTCTCTGGAAACACCATATATTTT. This codes for CASSLELSGNTIYF. Full variable domain (missing parts from reference TRBV5-4 and TRBJ1-3): ETGVTQSPTHLIKTRGQQVTLRCSSQSGHNTVSWYQQALGQGPQFIFQYYREEENGRGNFPPRFSGLQFPNYSSELNVNALELDDSALYLCASSLELSGNTIYFGEGSWLTVV.

V and J are TRBV7-6 and TRBJ1-5; D remains ambiguous. The CDR3 is 15 residues long. Germline values: CDR1 SGHVS, CDR2 FNYEAQ. V dropped 5 bases and J dropped 1 base, with 12 bases sitting between them. CDR3 DNA sequence: TGTGCCAGCAGCGCCGGTATTTCCAGCAATCAGCCCCAGCATTTT. Its protein product is CASSAGISSNQPQHF. The full variable domain, its missing parts supplied by reference TRBV7-6 and TRBJ1-5, is GAGVSQSPRYKVTKRGQDVALRCDPISGHVSLYWYRQALGQGPEFLTYFNYEAQQDKSGLPNDRFSAERPEGSISTLTIQRTEQRDSAMYRCASSAGISSNQPQHFGDGTRLSIL.

CDR3 DNA sequence: TGTGCCTGGAGTGTTTGGGGAGCCCCCTACAATGAGCAGTTCTTC. The encoded protein is CAWSVWGAPYNEQFF. The chain carries TRBV30 and TRBJ2-1; a possible D gene is TRBD2 (5 bases). The germline V gene has CDR1 GTSNPN and CDR2 SVGIG (reference sequence). The CDR3 is made up of 15 amino acids. V was pared by 0 bases and J by 2 bases, with 11 bases between. Full variable domain (rest looked up from reference TRBV30 and TRBJ2-1): SQTIHQWPATLVQPVGSPLSLECTVEGTSNPNLYWYRQAAGRGLQLLFYSVGIGQISSEVPQNLSASRPQDRQFILSSKKLLLSDSGFYLCAWSVWGAPYNEQFFGPGTRLTVL.